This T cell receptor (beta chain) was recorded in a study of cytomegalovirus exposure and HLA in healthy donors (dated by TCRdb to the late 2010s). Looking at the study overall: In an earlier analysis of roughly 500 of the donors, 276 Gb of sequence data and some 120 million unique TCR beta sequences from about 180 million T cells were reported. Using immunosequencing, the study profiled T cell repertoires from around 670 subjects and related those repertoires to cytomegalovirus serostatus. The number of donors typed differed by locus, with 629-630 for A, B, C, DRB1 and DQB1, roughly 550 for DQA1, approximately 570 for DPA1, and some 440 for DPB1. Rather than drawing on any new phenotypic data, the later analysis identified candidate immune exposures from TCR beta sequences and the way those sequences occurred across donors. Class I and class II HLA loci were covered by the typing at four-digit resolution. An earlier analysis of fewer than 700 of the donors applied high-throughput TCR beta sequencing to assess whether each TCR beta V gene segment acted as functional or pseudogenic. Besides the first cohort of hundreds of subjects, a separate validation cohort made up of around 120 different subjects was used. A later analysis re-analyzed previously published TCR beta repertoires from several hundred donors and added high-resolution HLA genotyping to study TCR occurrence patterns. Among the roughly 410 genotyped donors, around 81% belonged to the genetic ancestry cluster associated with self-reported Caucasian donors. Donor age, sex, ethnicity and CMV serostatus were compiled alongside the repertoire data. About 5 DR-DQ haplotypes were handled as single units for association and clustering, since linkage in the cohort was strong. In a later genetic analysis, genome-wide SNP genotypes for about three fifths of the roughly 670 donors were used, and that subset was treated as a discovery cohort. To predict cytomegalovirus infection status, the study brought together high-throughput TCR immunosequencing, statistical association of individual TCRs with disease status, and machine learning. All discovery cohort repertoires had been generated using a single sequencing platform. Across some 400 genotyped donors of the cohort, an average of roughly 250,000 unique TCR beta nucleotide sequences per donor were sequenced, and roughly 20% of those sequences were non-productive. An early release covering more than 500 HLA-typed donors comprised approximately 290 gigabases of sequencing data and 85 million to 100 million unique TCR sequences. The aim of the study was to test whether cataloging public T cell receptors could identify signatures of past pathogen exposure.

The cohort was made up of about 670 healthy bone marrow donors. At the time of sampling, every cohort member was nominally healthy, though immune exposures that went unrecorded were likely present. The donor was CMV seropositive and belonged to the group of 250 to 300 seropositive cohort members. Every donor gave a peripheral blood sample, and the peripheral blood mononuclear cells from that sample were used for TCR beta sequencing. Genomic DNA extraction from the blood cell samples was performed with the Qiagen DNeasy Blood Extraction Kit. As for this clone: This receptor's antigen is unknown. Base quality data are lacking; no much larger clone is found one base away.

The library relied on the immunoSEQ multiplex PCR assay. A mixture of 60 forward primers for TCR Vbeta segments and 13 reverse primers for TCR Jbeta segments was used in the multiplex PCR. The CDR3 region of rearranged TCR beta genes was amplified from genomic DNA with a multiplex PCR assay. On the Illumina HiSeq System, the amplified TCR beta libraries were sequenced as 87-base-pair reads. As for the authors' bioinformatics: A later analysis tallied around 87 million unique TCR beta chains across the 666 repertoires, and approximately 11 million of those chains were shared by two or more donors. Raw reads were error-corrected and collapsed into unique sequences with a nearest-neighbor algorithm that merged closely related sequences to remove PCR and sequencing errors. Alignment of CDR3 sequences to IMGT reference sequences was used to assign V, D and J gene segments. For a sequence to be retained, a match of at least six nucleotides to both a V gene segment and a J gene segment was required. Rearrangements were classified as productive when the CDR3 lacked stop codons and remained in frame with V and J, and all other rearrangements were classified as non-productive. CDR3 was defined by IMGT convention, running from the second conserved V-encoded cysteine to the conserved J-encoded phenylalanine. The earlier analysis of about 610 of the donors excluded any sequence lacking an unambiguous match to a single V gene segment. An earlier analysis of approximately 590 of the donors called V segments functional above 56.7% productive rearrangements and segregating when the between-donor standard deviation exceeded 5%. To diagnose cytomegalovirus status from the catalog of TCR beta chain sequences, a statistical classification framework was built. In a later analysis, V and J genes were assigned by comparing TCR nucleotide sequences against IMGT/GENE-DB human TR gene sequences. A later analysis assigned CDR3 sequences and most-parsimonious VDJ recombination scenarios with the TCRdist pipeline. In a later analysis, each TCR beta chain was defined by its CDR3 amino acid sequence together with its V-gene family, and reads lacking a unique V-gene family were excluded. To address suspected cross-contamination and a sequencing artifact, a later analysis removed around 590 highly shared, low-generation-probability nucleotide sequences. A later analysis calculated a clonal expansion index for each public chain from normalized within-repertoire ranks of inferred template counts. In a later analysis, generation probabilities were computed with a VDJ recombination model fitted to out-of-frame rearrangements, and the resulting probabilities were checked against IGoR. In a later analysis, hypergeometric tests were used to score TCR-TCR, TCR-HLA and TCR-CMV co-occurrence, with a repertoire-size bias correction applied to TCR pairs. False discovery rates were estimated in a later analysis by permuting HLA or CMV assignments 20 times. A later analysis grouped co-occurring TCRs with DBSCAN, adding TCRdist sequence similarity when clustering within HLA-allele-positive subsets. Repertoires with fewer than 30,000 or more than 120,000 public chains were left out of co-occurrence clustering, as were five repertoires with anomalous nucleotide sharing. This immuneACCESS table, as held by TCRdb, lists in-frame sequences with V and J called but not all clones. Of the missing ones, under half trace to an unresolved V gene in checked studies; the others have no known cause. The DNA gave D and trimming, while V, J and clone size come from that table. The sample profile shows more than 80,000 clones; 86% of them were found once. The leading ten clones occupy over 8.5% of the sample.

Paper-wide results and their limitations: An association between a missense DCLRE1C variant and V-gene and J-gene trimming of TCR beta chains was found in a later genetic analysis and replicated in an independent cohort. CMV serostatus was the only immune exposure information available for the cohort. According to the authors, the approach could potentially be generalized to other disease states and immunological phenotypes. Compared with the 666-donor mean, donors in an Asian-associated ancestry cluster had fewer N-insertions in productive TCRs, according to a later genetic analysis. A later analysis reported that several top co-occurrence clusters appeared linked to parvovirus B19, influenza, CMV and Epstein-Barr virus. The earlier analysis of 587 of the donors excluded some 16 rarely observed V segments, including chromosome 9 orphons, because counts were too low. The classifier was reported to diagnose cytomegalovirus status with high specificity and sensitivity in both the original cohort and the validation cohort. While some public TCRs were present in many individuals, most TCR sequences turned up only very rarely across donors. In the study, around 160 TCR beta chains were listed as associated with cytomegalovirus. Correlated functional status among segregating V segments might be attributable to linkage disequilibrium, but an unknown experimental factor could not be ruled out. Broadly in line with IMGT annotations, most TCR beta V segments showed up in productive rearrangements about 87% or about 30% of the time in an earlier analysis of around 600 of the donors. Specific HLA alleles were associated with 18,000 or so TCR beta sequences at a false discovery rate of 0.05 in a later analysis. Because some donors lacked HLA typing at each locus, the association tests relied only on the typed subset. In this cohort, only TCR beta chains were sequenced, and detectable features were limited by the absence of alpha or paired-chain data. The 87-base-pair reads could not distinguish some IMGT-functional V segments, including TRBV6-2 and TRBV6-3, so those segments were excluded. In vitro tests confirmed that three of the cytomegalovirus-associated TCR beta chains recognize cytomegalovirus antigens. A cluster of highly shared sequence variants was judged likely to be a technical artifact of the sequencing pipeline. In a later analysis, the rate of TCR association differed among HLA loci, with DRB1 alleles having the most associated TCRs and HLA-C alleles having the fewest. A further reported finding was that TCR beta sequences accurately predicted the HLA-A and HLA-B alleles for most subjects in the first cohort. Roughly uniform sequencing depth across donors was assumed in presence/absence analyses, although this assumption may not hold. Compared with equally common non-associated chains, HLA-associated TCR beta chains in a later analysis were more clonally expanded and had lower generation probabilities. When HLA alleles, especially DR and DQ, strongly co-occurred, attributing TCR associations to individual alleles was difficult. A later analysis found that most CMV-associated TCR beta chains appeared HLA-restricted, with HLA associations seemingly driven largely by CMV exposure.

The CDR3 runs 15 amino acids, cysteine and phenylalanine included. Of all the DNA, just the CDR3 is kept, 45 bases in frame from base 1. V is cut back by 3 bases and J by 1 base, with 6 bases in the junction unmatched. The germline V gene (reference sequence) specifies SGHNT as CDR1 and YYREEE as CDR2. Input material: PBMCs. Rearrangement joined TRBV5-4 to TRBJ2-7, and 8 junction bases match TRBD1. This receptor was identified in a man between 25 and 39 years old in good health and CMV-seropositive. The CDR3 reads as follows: CASSSGGQVSYEQYF. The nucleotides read TGTGCCAGCAGCTCAGGGGGACAGGTATCCTACGAGCAGTACTTC.